This TCR beta chain is from a study of T cells in Graves' hyperthyroidism and ophthalmopathy. Study results and limitations: Stable hyperthyroidism and ophthalmopathy were separated using 13 V-J signatures.

Worth noting for this clonotype: The antigen is undetermined.

Amplified regions were TCR beta CDR3 sequences from RNA transcripts. A set of HTBI primers served as the primers for a first-round RT-PCR of the TCR CDR3. TCRdb redid the calling of the multiplex PCR reads with MiXCR, one entry per CDR3 protein. The sample contains roughly 250,000 distinct CDR3 sequences, about a sixth of which appear only once. V lost 6 bases and J 3 bases, leaving 9 bases between the germline ends. The CDR3 has 13 residues. The germline CDR1 and CDR2 sequences are DFQATT and SNEGSKA (reference sequence). This receptor was taken from a woman aged 18 to 35 with Graves' ophthalmopathy. Sample: blood. This sequence joins TRBV20-1 and TRBJ2-6; tentative D call: TRBD2 (5 bases). This chain's CDR3 is CSALGGGANVLTF. The CDR3 nucleotides read TGCAGTGCGCTCGGAGGTGGGGCCAACGTCCTGACTTTC.